This T cell receptor beta chain was profiled in a study of blood T cell repertoires in COVID-19. Study in general: The origin of the acute and convalescent COVID-19 samples was the United States, Italy and Spain. The cDNA or gDNA used as material had been derived from T cells, B-cell-depleted T cells, or PBMCs.

Germline V CDR1 and CDR2: WNHNN, SYGVQD (reference sequence). V was pared by 3 bases and J by 6 bases, with 8 bases of the junction left unmatched. The CDR3 has 15 residues. Per the original methods: Amplification with reference gene primers provided the estimates of nucleated cell counts. Data came from immunoSEQ multiplex PCR; TCRdb stores just in-frame clones and leaves some out. Clonal size and the V and J genes are those of that table, whereas D and trimming came from the DNA. In the table there are a few hundred thousand clones, 80% to 90% of which are singletons. The sequence derives from a woman between 45 and 65 years old with acute or convalescent COVID-19. This sequence joins TRBV10-1 and TRBJ2-3; 8 bases map to TRBD2. The sample was peripheral blood. CDR3 loop: CASSEISGGADTQYF. CDR3 DNA sequence: TGCGCCAGCAGTGAAATCAGCGGGGGTGCCGATACGCAGTATTTT.